This is a list of T cell receptor beta chains from one sample in a study of neurological immune-mediated disorders. TCRdb analysed the 5' RACE reads with MiXCR anew, one entry per CDR3 protein. Of tens of thousands of distinct CDR3 sequences listed, about 9.7% are singletons. The sample was PBMCs. These receptors all stem from a man in his fifties in good health. Both conserved end residues are part of each CDR3. The D gene is left open where the match is weak.

CDR3aa	j_gene	v_gene	d_gene
CASSFGLSGNEQFF	TRBJ2-1	TRBV5-1	.
CAITPSKIGSSPLHF	TRBJ1-6	TRBV10-3	.
CATSSSRGQGINYGYTF	TRBJ1-2	TRBV15	TRBD1
CASSLRQTAFF	TRBJ1-1	TRBV28	.
CASSQESRGVQFF	TRBJ2-1	TRBV4-3	TRBD2
CASSLGVTTYEQYF	TRBJ2-7	TRBV7-8	.
CATSDAGTGGLGETQYF	TRBJ2-5	TRBV24-1	TRBD1
CSARDDGRESYEQYF	TRBJ2-7	TRBV20-1	.
CAISEKLAGGNTGELFF	TRBJ2-2	TRBV10-3	TRBD2
CASNNRGLSSGNTIYF	TRBJ1-3	TRBV12-3/TRBV12-4	TRBD1
CASRKRATSGSSEQYF	TRBJ2-7	TRBV6-2/TRBV6-3	TRBD2
CASASGGTRETQYF	TRBJ2-5	TRBV5-1	TRBD2
CASSTTGHNQPQHF	TRBJ1-5	TRBV11-2	TRBD1
CASSQDPYWTGVSAKNIQYF	TRBJ2-4	TRBV14	TRBD1
CASSRPSGGTDTQYF	TRBJ2-3	TRBV28	TRBD2
CASSLGYQETQYF	TRBJ2-5	TRBV5-1	.
CASSPPRAPSNEQFF	TRBJ2-1	TRBV14	.
CASSQVLAGSSYEQYF	TRBJ2-7	TRBV4-1	TRBD2
CASSLKSGPPGNEQFF	TRBJ2-1	TRBV7-2	.
CASIWGSGGAREQFF	TRBJ2-1	TRBV5-1	TRBD2
CSASPLAVGPGELFF	TRBJ2-2	TRBV20-1	TRBD2
CASSLAGDTDTQYF	TRBJ2-3	TRBV12-3/TRBV12-4	.
CASSLGQGMGTQYF	TRBJ2-3	TRBV5-1	TRBD1
CATLARDREIDTQYF	TRBJ2-3	TRBV19	TRBD1
CASSQLAPSTDTQYF	TRBJ2-3	TRBV5-1	TRBD2
CASSRDRGETDTQYF	TRBJ2-3	TRBV5-1	TRBD1
CASSLIPDYSSGEQFF	TRBJ2-1	TRBV7-3	.
CSARARVEGPQHF	TRBJ1-5	TRBV20-1	.
CASSFSRTSGKGEQFF	TRBJ2-1	TRBV28	TRBD2
CASGVEQGSYNEQFF	TRBJ2-1	TRBV9	.
CASSFGQGQETQYF	TRBJ2-5	TRBV7-9	TRBD1